Listed below are T cell receptor beta chains from one sample, sequenced in a study of T-cell memory formation after mild COVID-19. A single record per CDR3 protein comes from TCRdb applying MiXCR to the 5' RACE reads. The sample lists about 360,000 distinct CDR3 sequences, 13% to 15% occurring once. The sample taken for sequencing was PBMCs or a T cell subset sorted from them (not recorded which). Every receptor here comes from a man younger than 30 who had mild COVID-19 (a few samples of this study predate the infection). Cell type and time point are not known. The CDR3 runs from the conserved cysteine through the conserved F or W. A D gene is named only where the DNA matches it firmly. Clone size is shown for a subset of rows, as once, few, many or a class of expanded clone.

DNA	CDR3	V	J	size	D
TGCAGTCAAACGGGGGACGGGACAGCGGAGACCCAGTACTTC	CSQTGDGTAETQYF	TRBV20-1	TRBJ2-5	many	-
TGTGCCAGCAGCTCCGGACTAGACGGCACAGATACGCAGTATTTT	CASSSGLDGTDTQYF	TRBV7-6	TRBJ2-3	few	TRBD2
TGTGCCAGCAGTTACTCGACTTACAATGAGCAGTTCTTC	CASSYSTYNEQFF	TRBV6-6	TRBJ2-1	many	-
TGCAGCGCCAACGACCCATCCCACGCGTTGGAGACCCAGTACTTC	CSANDPSHALETQYF	TRBV29-1	TRBJ2-5	few	-
TGTGCCAGTAGTATCGGTCCGTCGAACACCGGGGAGCTGTTTTTT	CASSIGPSNTGELFF	TRBV19	TRBJ2-2	few	-
TGTGCCAGCAGCTCCCTATCGAGGAATGAGCAGTTCTTC	CASSSLSRNEQFF	TRBV7-3	TRBJ2-1	few	-
TGTGCCAGCAGCTTTTCAGGGGACACAGATACGCAGTATTTT	CASSFSGDTDTQYF	TRBV7-9	TRBJ2-3	many	-
TGCGCCAGCAGCCCGGACACGTCTAACTATGGCTACACCTTC	CASSPDTSNYGYTF	TRBV5-1	TRBJ1-2	-	-
TGTGCCAGCAGCCAGTGGGGTAGTTACACCGGGGAGCTGTTTTTT	CASSQWGSYTGELFF	TRBV7-8	TRBJ2-2	few	-
TGTGCCAGCAGCGCGGACAGGGATTCCCCTGAAGCTTTCTTT	CASSADRDSPEAFF	TRBV7-2	TRBJ1-1	few	TRBD1
TGTGCCAGCAGTTACGTTATGCGCGGTGAGCAGTTCTTC	CASSYVMRGEQFF	TRBV6-5	TRBJ2-1	-	-
TGTGCCAGCTCTACCGGGACCTCATGGGGAAAACTGTTTTTT	CASSTGTSWGKLFF	TRBV5-5	TRBJ1-4	few	-
TGCAGCGTTGAACTCAGGGAAGTCTACAATGAGCAGTTCTTC	CSVELREVYNEQFF	TRBV29-1	TRBJ2-1	few	-
TGTGCCAGCAGTTCGGGACAGGCACGAGAGCAGTTCTTC	CASSSGQAREQFF	TRBV28	TRBJ2-1	-	TRBD1
TGCGCCAGCAGCCTCAGCGGGGGGGCCGAAGAGACCCAGTACTTC	CASSLSGGAEETQYF	TRBV5-1	TRBJ2-5	few	TRBD2
TGTGCCAGCAGTGAATTAGGGATAGCAAGCACAGATACGCAGTATTTT	CASSELGIASTDTQYF	TRBV2	TRBJ2-3	few	-
TGCGCCAGCAGCCAAGATTGGGCAGATACGCAGTATTTT	CASSQDWADTQYF	TRBV4-3	TRBJ2-3	few	-
TGTGCCAGCAGTTACTCCGGCTCTGGGGCCAACGTCCTGACTTTC	CASSYSGSGANVLTF	TRBV6-5	TRBJ2-6	many	-
TGTGCCAGCAGCCCGGGACAGGGTATCTCCACAGATACGCAGTATTTT	CASSPGQGISTDTQYF	TRBV12-3/TRBV12-4	TRBJ2-3	-	TRBD1
TGTGCCACCAGTGGGCGCTCGTGGAGCTCCTACAATGAGCAGTTCTTC	CATSGRSWSSYNEQFF	TRBV24-1	TRBJ2-1	few	-
TGCAGTGCGACGACTAGCGGGGGGAATTACGAGCAGTACTTC	CSATTSGGNYEQYF	TRBV20-1	TRBJ2-7	few	TRBD2
TGTGCCAGCAGCTTGCATGGACAGGGGGCTGAAAAACTGTTTTTT	CASSLHGQGAEKLFF	TRBV7-9	TRBJ1-4	-	TRBD1